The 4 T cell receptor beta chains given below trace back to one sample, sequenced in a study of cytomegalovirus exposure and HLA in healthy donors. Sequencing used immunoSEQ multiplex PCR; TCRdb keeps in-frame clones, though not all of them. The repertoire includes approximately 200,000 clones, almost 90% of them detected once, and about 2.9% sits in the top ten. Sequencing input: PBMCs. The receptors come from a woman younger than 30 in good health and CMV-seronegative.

The CDR3 loop reads CASTRDRASEQYF. CDR3 bases: TGTGCCAGCACGCGAGACAGGGCGTCCGAGCAGTACTTC. The V gene is TRBV6-1, the J gene TRBJ2-7, with 7 positions matching TRBD1. The germline gives CDR1 MNHNS, CDR2 SASEGT. The ends lost 7 bases at V and 6 bases at J; junction bases unmatched: 9. The CDR3 length is 13 residues.

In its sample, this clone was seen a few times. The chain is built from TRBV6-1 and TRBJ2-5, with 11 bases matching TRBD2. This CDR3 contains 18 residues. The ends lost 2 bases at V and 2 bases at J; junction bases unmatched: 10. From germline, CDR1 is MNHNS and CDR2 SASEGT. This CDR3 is CASSEWVGTSGEQETQYF. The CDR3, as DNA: TGTGCCAGCAGTGAATGGGTGGGGACTAGCGGAGAACAAGAGACCCAGTACTTC.

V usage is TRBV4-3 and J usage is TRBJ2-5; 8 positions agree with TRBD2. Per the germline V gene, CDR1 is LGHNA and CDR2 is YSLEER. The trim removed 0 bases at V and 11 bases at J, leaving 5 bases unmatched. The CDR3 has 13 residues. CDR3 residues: CASSQDTGGLQYF. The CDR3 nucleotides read TGCGCCAGCAGCCAAGATACGGGAGGGTTGCAGTACTTC.

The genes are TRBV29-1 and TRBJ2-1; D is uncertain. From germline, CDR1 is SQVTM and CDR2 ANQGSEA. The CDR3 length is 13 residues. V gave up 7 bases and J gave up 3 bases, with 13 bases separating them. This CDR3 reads CSAQRLDYNEQFF. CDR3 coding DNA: TGCAGCGCCCAAAGACTGGACTACAATGAGCAGTTCTTC.